The 5 T cell receptor beta chains in this list originate from one sample, sequenced in a study of blood T cells in healthy people across ages. Together with a sample-barcoded 5' primer, a J-beta primer mix was included in a second PCR lasting about 7 to 12 cycles. From the 5' RACE reads, TCRdb called clonotypes with MiXCR, one entry per CDR3 protein. The table records 650,000 or so distinct CDR3 sequences, roughly half of them present only once. Material for sequencing was blood. The receptors shown here come from an elderly woman in good health.

Remarks on this clonotype: This may stem from a read error, because a much larger clone lies one nucleotide away. The V and J genes are TRBV5-1 and TRBJ2-1, with D tentatively TRBD1 (5 bases). Trimming removed 6 bases from V and 7 bases from J, with 14 bases in between. Germline assignment: CDR1 SGHRS and CDR2 YFSETQ. This CDR3 is 13 amino acids long. The CDR3 protein is CASTGAGFNEQFF. CDR3 coding DNA: TGCGCCAGCACCGGCGCAGGGTTTAATGAGCAGTTCTTC.

This clonotype showed up just once. This chain uses TRBV2 with TRBJ1-4; possible D gene TRBD1, 6 bases. V lost 7 bases and J lost 8, with 14 bases in between. Germline V lookup: CDR1 SNHLY, CDR2 FYNNEI. This CDR3 has 13 amino acids. The chain's CDR3 is CASTGGPGEKLFF. CDR3 sequence (DNA): TGTGCCAGCACTGGGGGGCCTGGGGAAAAACTGTTTTTT.

This chain links TRBV2 with TRBJ1-1; D unresolved. Germline V gene lookup returns CDR1 SNHLY and CDR2 FYNNEI. The CDR3 loop spans 12 amino acids. Trimming took off 1 base at V and 11 bases at J, with 11 bases between the two ends. The CDR3, as DNA: TGTGCCAGCAGTGAAGACGCGGGGAACGCTTTCTTT. Its protein is CASSEDAGNAFF.

This clonotype was observed at least ten times. The chain carries TRBV29-1 and TRBJ2-1; no reliable D call. Trimming took off 4 bases at V and 0 bases at J, with 13 bases between the two ends. In germline, CDR1 is SQVTM, CDR2 ANQGSEA. CDR3 size: 15 residues. CDR3 protein: CSVALPPSSYNEQFF. The CDR3 DNA follows: TGCAGCGTTGCCCTACCCCCAAGCTCCTACAATGAGCAGTTCTTC.

Many counts were recorded for this clonotype. The V call is TRBV20-1, the J call TRBJ2-4; D not certain. The CDR3 is made up of 13 amino acids. Germline CDR1 is DFQATT and CDR2 is SNEGSKA (reference sequence). The germline V and J ends were trimmed by 4 bases and 4 bases, with 11 bases remaining between them. Here the CDR3 reads CSATRPGKNIQYF. DNA of the CDR3: TGCAGTGCTACCCGCCCCGGGAAAAACATTCAGTACTTC.